This TCR beta chain was recovered during a study of Ad26.COV2.S vaccination and SARS-CoV-2 variants. For the study at large: Donor participated within the Ad26.COV2.S arm of the COV1001 trial.

Here immunoSEQ multiplex PCR was the method, and the copy in TCRdb shows in-frame clones only, minus some. The top ten hold 1.5% to 2% of the sample, which has some 460,000 clones, about 89% seen once. Indicated treatment: some 19 received Ad26.COV2.S at low or high dose, single or two shots; about 5 received placebo; per-sample allocation not given. Samples came from day 63 after the first vaccine or placebo injection. Germline V lookup: CDR1 MNHEY, CDR2 SMNVEV (reference sequence). The J segment lost 5 bases and the V segment lost 3 bases, leaving 6 bases of the junction unmatched. The CDR3 has 15 amino acids.

The chain combines TRBV27 with TRBJ2-1; 8 nucleotides match TRBD1. The sequence was obtained from a person aged 18-65 years who received the Ad26.COV2.S COVID-19 vaccine or a placebo. Sequencing was performed on peripheral blood, taken in a trial of Ad26.COV2.S vaccine versus placebo. The CDR3 DNA sequence: TGTGCCAGCAGTTTCCTGGGACAGGTGGACAATGAGCAGTTCTTC. Amino acid sequence: CASSFLGQVDNEQFF.